These 17 T cell receptor beta chains were sequenced from one sample in a study of sequential checkpoint blockade in melanoma. Treatment in this sample: randomized to nivolumab then ipilimumab (arm A) or the reverse (arm B). Using immunoSEQ multiplex PCR, the repertoire was profiled, and TCRdb retains in-frame clones only, with some absent. The sample carries 37,000 or so clones, 32% recorded once. Here the sequenced sample was tumor tissue (inferred from file names), taken from a patient given nivolumab and ipilimumab in sequence. The source is a human donor with melanoma.

This clone was observed a few times. The chain employs TRBV23-1 and TRBJ1-5; 9 nucleotides align to TRBD1. TRBV23-1 is marked as an open reading frame, function uncertain. The ends lost 6 bases at V and 5 bases at J; junction bases unmatched: 11. The length of the CDR3 is 16 residues. Written as DNA, the CDR3 is TGCGCCAGCAGCCAAGATTGGGGACAGGGACATCAGCCCCAGCATTTT. It translates to CASSQDWGQGHQPQHF.

This sequence joins TRBV6-8 and TRBJ2-2; 9 positions agree with TRBD2. Per the germline V gene, CDR1 is MNHGY and CDR2 is SAAAGT. The J segment lost 6 bases and the V segment lost 6 bases, leaving 8 bases of the junction unmatched. The CDR3 extends over 15 amino acids. The CDR3 DNA is TGTGCCAGCAGGCCTAGCGGGGTTCAGGCCGGGGAGCTGTTTTTT. Translated, it gives CASRPSGVQAGELFF.

This chain uses TRBV29-1 with TRBJ2-7; 12 bases are shared with TRBD2. Germline V lookup: CDR1 SQVTM, CDR2 ANQGSEA. The trim removed 7 bases at V and 6 bases at J, leaving 10 bases unmatched. The CDR3 sequence is 14 residues long. CDR3 coding DNA: TGCAGCGCTGCACCGACTAGCGGGAGAATCGAGCAGTACTTC. Its protein product is CSAAPTSGRIEQYF.

J is TRBJ2-7 and V is TRBV19; 7 bases are shared with TRBD1. Germline CDR1 reads LNHDA; CDR2 reads SQIVND (reference sequence). The CDR3 consists of 16 residues. V lost 5 bases to trimming and J lost 3 bases; unmatched junction nucleotides: 13. The DNA for the CDR3 is TGTGCCAGTAGTCTTACAGGGGAGATTCCTCTCTACGAGCAGTACTTC. Amino acid sequence: CASSLTGEIPLYEQYF.

This clone was found many times. The chain couples TRBV2 to TRBJ2-7; D gene uncertain. Trimming took 6 bases from V and 6 from J, leaving 18 bases between them. The CDR3 runs 14 residues. Germline V gives CDR1 SNHLY, CDR2 FYNNEI. The CDR3 sequence: CASSTQIGVGEQYF. The CDR3, as DNA: TGTGCCAGCAGCACCCAAATTGGGGTTGGCGAGCAGTACTTC.

This chain uses TRBV30 with TRBJ2-1; TRBD2 agrees at 8 bases. Germline loops: CDR1 GTSNPN, CDR2 SVGIG (reference sequence). This CDR3 contains 19 residues. The junction had 16 bases not matched to a gene; V was cut back by 3 bases and J by 0 bases. The CDR3 region has the DNA TGTGCCTGGAGAGGTGGTAGCGGGGATGGGAAGAGCTCCTACAATGAGCAGTTCTTC. The encoded protein is CAWRGGSGDGKSSYNEQFF.

This clone was found a few times. The rearrangement links TRBV19 to TRBJ2-7, with 9 positions matching TRBD1. Germline lookup yields CDR1 LNHDA and CDR2 SQIVND (reference sequence). This CDR3 is built from 15 residues. The V and J ends lost 4 bases and 1 base, in that order; junction bases with no gene match: 5. In DNA form, the CDR3 reads TGTGCCAGTAGTACCGGGACAGGGAGATCCTACGAGCAGTACTTC. Translating it yields CASSTGTGRSYEQYF.

This chain links TRBV11-3 with TRBJ2-5; D remains unclear. CDR1 is SGHNT, CDR2 YENEEA, per germline. V was pared by 5 bases and J by 5 bases, with 21 bases between. This CDR3 is built from 16 residues. The CDR3 loop is CASSPARVVARETQYF. The CDR3 DNA sequence: TGTGCCAGCAGCCCGGCTAGGGTAGTTGCGAGGGAGACCCAGTACTTC. Drawing the rest from reference TRBV11-3 and TRBJ2-5, the complete variable domain is EAGVVQSPRYKIIEKKQPVAFWCNPISGHNTLYWYLQNLGQGPELLIRYENEEAVDDSQLPKDRFSAERLKGVDSTLKIQPAELGDSAVYLCASSPARVVARETQYFGPGTRLLVL.

CDR3: CASSPSYSNQPQHF. The CDR3 DNA sequence: TGTGCCAGCTCACCATCCTATAGCAATCAGCCCCAGCATTTT. The chain couples TRBV18 to TRBJ1-5; D unresolved. V was trimmed by 2 bases and J by 0 bases, leaving 5 bases between them. This CDR3 is 14 amino acids long. Germline assignment: CDR1 KGHSH and CDR2 LQKENI.

This clone turned up a few times. The J gene is TRBJ1-2, the V gene TRBV28; a possible D gene is TRBD1 (5 bases). Trimming took off 5 bases at V and 4 bases at J, with 20 bases between the two ends. CDR3 length: 16 amino acids. Germline loops: CDR1 MDHEN, CDR2 SYDVKM. The CDR3 DNA sequence: TGTGCCAGCAGTCCCGGGGGGACTGTCTTGGGCTATGGCTACACCTTC. Translated: CASSPGGTVLGYGYTF.

There are a few counts of this clone. CDR3 coding DNA: TGCGCCAGCAGCCAAGACCCGGGACGGACCTACGAGCAGTACTTC. It specifies CASSQDPGRTYEQYF. This chain uses TRBV23-1 with TRBJ2-7; TRBD1 or TRBD2 may be the D gene (5 bases each). TRBV23-1 carries the ORF label, with uncertain function. The CDR3 contains 15 residues. Trimming took 6 bases from V and 2 from J, leaving 17 bases between them.

In this sample, this clone turned up a few times. V usage is TRBV7-8 and J usage is TRBJ2-1; D is perhaps TRBD2 (5 bases). The V end lost 6 bases, the J end lost 6 bases, and 12 bases lay between the germline ends. Germline lookup yields CDR1 SGHVS and CDR2 FQNEAQ. The CDR3 is 13 residues long. The CDR3 loop reads CASRDSTPNEQFF. The CDR3 nucleotides read TGTGCCAGCAGGGACTCGACCCCCAATGAGCAGTTCTTC.

The V gene is TRBV12-5, the J gene TRBJ2-1; D not resolved. Germline assignment: CDR1 LGHNT and CDR2 FRNRAP. The V gene lost 1 base and the J gene lost 7 bases, with 8 bases spanning the gap. The CDR3 extends over 13 amino acids. CDR3 protein: CASGLGASNEQFF. The CDR3 DNA follows: TGTGCTAGTGGTTTGGGGGCATCGAATGAGCAGTTCTTC.

The chain has TRBV19 and TRBJ1-5, with D possibly TRBD1 on 6 matching bases. CDR3 length: 15 amino acids. Between the trimmed V and J ends, which lost 8 bases and 0 bases, there was a span of 14 bases. Germline loops: CDR1 LNHDA, CDR2 SQIVND (reference sequence). The CDR3 loop reads CASQKLQGSNQPQHF. The CDR3 DNA reads as TGTGCCAGTCAGAAGCTACAGGGTAGCAATCAGCCCCAGCATTTT.

The chain employs TRBV28 and TRBJ1-1; no firm D call. CDR1 and CDR2 (germline): MDHEN, SYDVKM. The V gene lost 2 bases and the J gene lost 1 base, with 5 bases spanning the gap. CDR3 length: 13 residues. Here the CDR3 DNA reads TGTGCCAGCAGTTTACGGGGGAACACTGAAGCTTTCTTT. This translates into CASSLRGNTEAFF. Drawing the rest from reference TRBV28 and TRBJ1-1, the complete variable domain is DVKVTQSSRYLVKRTGEKVFLECVQDMDHENMFWYRQDPGLGLRLIYFSYDVKMKEKGDIPEGYSVSREKKERFSLILESASTNQTSMYLCASSLRGNTEAFFGQGTRLTVV.

This clone appeared a few times. V gene TRBV6-8 combines with J gene TRBJ1-2, with D tentatively TRBD1 (5 bases). This CDR3 has 15 amino acids. Germline CDR1 and CDR2: MNHGY and SAAAGT. Trimming left V 5 bases short and J 0 bases short, with 13 bases between. This CDR3 is CASSLGRMTNYGYTF. CDR3 nucleotide sequence: TGTGCCAGCAGTCTGGGACGTATGACTAACTATGGCTACACCTTC.

This clone showed up just a few times. The chain combines TRBV11-3 with TRBJ1-2; D possibly corresponds to TRBD1 (5 bases). V shed 3 bases and J shed 5 bases, with 13 bases lying between them. Germline CDR1 SGHNT, CDR2 YENEEA. This CDR3 has 14 amino acids. The CDR3 sequence: CASSLAGWGYGYTF. Written as DNA, the CDR3 is TGTGCCAGCAGCTTGGCAGGGTGGGGGTATGGCTACACCTTC. Together with reference TRBV11-3 and TRBJ1-2, the CDR3 gives the full variable domain: EAGVVQSPRYKIIEKKQPVAFWCNPISGHNTLYWYLQNLGQGPELLIRYENEEAVDDSQLPKDRFSAERLKGVDSTLKIQPAELGDSAVYLCASSLAGWGYGYTFGSGTRLTVV.